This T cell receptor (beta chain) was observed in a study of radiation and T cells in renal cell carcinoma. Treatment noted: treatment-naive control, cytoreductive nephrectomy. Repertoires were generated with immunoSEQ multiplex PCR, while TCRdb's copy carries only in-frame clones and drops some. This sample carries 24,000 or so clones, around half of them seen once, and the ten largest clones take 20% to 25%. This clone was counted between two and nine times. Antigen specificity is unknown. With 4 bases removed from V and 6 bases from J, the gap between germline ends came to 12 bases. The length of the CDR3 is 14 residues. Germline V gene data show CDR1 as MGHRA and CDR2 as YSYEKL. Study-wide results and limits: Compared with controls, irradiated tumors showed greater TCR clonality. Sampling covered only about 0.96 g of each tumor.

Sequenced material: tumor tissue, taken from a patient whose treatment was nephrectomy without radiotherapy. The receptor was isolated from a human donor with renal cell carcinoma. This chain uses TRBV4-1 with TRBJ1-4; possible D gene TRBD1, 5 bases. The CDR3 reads CASSLREPDEKLFF. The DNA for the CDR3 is TGCGCCAGCAGCCTCAGGGAACCAGATGAAAAACTGTTTTTT.